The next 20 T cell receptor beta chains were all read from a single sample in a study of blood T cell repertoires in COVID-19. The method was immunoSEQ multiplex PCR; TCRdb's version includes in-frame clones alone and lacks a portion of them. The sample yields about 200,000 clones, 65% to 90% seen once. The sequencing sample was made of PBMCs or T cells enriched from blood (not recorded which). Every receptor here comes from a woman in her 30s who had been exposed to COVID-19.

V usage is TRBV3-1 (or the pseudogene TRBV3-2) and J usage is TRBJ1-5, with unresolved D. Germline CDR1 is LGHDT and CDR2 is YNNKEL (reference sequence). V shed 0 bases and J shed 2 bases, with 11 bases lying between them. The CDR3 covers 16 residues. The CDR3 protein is CASSQDPGLGNQPQHF. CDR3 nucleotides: TGTGCCAGCAGCCAAGATCCCGGGTTGGGCAATCAGCCCCAGCATTTT.

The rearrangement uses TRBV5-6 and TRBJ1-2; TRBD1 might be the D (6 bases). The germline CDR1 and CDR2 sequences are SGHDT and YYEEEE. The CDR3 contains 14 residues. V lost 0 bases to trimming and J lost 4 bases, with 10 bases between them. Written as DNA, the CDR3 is TGTGCCAGCAGCTTGGGGGGCAGGGGCTATGGCTACACCTTC. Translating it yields CASSLGGRGYGYTF. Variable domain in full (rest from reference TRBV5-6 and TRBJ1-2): DAGVTQSPTHLIKTRGQQVTLRCSPKSGHDTVSWYQQALGQGPQFIFQYYEEEERQRGNFPDRFSGHQFPNYSSELNVNALLLGDSALYLCASSLGGRGYGYTFGSGTRLTVV.

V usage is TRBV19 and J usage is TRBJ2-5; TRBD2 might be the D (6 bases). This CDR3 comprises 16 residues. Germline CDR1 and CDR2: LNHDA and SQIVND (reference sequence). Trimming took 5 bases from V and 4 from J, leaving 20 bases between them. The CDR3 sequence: CASSLRREAGGETQYF. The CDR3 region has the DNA TGTGCCAGTAGTCTCCGGAGGGAGGCGGGTGGAGAGACCCAGTACTTC.

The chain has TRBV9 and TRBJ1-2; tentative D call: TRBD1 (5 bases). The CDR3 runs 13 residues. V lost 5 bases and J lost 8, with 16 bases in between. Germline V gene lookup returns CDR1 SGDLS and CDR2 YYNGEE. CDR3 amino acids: CASRESGGSGYTF. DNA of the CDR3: TGTGCCAGCAGAGAAAGCGGGGGGAGCGGCTACACCTTC. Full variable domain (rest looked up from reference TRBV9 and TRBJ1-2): DSGVTQTPKHLITATGQRVTLRCSPRSGDLSVYWYQQSLDQGLQFLIQYYNGEERAKGNILERFSAQQFPDLHSELNLSSLELGDSALYFCASRESGGSGYTFGSGTRLTVV.

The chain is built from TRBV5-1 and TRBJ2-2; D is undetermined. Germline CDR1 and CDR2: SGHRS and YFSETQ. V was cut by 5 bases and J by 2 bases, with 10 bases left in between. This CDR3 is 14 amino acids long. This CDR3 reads CASSSGSNTGELFF. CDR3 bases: TGCGCCAGCAGTTCAGGATCCAACACCGGGGAGCTGTTTTTT.

CDR3 in amino acids: CASSPGDRALGNTIYF. CDR3 coding DNA: TGTGCCAGTAGTCCAGGGGATAGGGCTCTTGGAAACACCATATATTTT. The V gene is TRBV19, the J gene TRBJ1-3; D possibly corresponds to TRBD1 (6 bases). Germline-derived CDR1 and CDR2 are LNHDA and SQIVND (reference sequence). V shed 5 bases and J shed 3 bases, with 17 bases lying between them. This CDR3 is 16 amino acids long.

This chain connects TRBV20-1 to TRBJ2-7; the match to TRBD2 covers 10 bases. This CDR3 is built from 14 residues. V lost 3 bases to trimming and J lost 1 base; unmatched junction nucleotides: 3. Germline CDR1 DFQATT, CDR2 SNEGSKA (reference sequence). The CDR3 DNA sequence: TGCAGTGCTAGTAGCGGGGGGCCGTCCTACGAGCAGTACTTC. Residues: CSASSGGPSYEQYF.

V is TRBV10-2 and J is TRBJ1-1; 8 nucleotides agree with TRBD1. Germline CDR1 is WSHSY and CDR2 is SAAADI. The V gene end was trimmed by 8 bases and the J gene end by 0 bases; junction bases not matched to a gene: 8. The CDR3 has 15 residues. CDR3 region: CASRTQGALNTEAFF. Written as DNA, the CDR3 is TGCGCCAGCCGGACCCAGGGGGCCCTGAACACTGAAGCTTTCTTT.

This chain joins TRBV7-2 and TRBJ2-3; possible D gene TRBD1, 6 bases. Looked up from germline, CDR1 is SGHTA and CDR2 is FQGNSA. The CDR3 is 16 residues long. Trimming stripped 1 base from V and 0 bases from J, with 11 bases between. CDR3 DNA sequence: TGTGCCAGCAGCTTAGAAGGGGGTCGTAGCACAGATACGCAGTATTTT. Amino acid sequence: CASSLEGGRSTDTQYF.

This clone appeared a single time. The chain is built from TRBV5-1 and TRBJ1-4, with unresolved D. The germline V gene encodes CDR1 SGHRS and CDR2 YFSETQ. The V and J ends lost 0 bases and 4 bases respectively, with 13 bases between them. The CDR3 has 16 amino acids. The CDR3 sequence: CASSLGSGGVNEKLFF. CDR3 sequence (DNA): TGCGCCAGCAGCTTGGGTTCCGGCGGGGTTAATGAAAAACTGTTTTTT. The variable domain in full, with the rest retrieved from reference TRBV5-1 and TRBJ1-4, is KAGVTQTPRYLIKTRGQQVTLSCSPISGHRSVSWYQQTPGQGLQFLFEYFSETQRNKGNFPGRFSGRQFSNSRSEMNVSTLELGDSALYLCASSLGSGGVNEKLFFGSGTQLSVL.

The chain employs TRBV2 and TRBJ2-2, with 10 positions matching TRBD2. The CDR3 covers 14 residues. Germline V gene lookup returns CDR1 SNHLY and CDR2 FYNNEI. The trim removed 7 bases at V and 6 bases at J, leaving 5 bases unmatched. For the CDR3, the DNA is TGTGCCAGCATGACCAGCGGGGGGGCCGGGGAGCTGTTTTTT. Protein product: CASMTSGGAGELFF. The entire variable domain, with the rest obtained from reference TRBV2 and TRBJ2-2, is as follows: EPEVTQTPSHQVTQMGQEVILRCVPISNHLYFYWYRQILGQKVEFLVSFYNNEISEKSEIFDDQFSVERPDGSNFTLKIRSTKLEDSAMYFCASMTSGGAGELFFGEGSRLTVL.

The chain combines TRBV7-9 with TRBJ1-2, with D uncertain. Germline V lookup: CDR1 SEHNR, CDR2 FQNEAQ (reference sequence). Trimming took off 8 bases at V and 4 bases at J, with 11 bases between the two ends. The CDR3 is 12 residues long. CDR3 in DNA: TGTGCCAGCTCCCCAGGTAGCTATGGCTACACCTTC. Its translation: CASSPGSYGYTF.

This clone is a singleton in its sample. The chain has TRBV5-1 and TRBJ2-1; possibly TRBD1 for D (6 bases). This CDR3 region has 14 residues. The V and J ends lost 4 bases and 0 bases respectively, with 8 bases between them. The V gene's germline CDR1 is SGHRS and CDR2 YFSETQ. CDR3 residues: CASSGTNSYNEQFF. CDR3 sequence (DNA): TGCGCCAGCAGCGGGACAAACTCCTACAATGAGCAGTTCTTC.

The CDR3 DNA reads TGTGCCAGCAGCCCCCGTCAATTCGGCAGGGCTGAAGCTTTCTTT. Encoded protein: CASSPRQFGRAEAFF. The rearrangement links TRBV7-6 to TRBJ1-1, with a weak D call TRBD1 (5 bases). Germline lookup yields CDR1 SGHVS and CDR2 FNYEAQ. This CDR3 has 15 amino acids. V was clipped by 5 bases and J by 6 bases, with 19 bases between them.

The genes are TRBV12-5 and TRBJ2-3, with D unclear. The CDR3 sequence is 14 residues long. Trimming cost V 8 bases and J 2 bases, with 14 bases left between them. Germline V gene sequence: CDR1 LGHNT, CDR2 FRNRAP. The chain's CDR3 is CASRPPETTDTQYF. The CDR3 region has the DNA TGTGCTAGTCGTCCCCCGGAGACCACAGATACGCAGTATTTT. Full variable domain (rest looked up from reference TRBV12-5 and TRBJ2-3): DARVTQTPRHKVTEMGQEVTMRCQPILGHNTVFWYRQTMMQGLELLAYFRNRAPLDDSGMPKDRFSAEMPDATLATLKIQPSEPRDSAVYFCASRPPETTDTQYFGPGTRLTVL.

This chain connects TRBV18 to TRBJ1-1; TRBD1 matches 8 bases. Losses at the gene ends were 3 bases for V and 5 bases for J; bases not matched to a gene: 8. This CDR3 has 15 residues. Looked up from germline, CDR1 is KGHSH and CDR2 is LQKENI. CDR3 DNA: TGTGCCAGCTCACCGGATACAGGGGGAAAGACTGAAGCTTTCTTT. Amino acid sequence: CASSPDTGGKTEAFF. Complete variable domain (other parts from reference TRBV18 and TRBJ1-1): NAGVMQNPRHLVRRRGQEARLRCSPMKGHSHVYWYRQLPEEGLKFMVYLQKENIIDESGMPKERFSAEFPKEGPSILRIQQVVRGDSAAYFCASSPDTGGKTEAFFGQGTRLTVV.

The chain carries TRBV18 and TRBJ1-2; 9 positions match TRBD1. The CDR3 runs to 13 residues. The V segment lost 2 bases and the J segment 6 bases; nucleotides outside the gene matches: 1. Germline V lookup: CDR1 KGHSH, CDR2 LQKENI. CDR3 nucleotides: TGTGCCAGCTCACCAGGACAGGGGAATGGCTACACCTTC. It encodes CASSPGQGNGYTF.

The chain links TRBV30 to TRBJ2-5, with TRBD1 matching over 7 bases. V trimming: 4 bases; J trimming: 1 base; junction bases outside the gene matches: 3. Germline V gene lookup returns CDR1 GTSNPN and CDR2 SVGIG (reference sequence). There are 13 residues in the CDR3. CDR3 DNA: TGTGCCTGGACAGGGGGTTCCCAAGAGACCCAGTACTTC. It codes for CAWTGGSQETQYF.

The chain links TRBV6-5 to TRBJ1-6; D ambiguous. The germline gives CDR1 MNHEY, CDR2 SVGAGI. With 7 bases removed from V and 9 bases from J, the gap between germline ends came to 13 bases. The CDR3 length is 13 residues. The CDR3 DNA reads TGTGCCAGCACCCTCAACGGAGGTTCACCCCTCCACTTT. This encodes CASTLNGGSPLHF.

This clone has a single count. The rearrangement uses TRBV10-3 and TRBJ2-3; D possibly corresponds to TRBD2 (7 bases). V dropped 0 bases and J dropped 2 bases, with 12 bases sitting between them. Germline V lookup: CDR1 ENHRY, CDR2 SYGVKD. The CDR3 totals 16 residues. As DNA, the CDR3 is TGTGCCATCAGTGAGTCGGAGGGGGACTACACAGATACGCAGTATTTT. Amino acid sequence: CAISESEGDYTDTQYF.